This entry lists 32 T cell receptor beta chains sequenced from one sample in a study of beta chain features in type 1 diabetes. Study results and caveats: Researchers report that Type 1 diabetes patients had moderately but significantly shorter TCRB CDR3s across all four CD4+ subsets.

Antigens for these TCRs are unknown. Since all of the isolated RNA was reverse transcribed, expressed TCRB transcripts were what got sequenced. Sequencing was performed with immunoSEQ multiplex PCR; in TCRdb, only in-frame clones are kept and a portion is missing. This table holds 65,000 to 85,000 clones, about 50% found once. Sequences were obtained from central memory CD4+ T cells from blood. The receptors derive from a young man with type 1 diabetes.

The rearrangement uses TRBV30 and TRBJ2-3; 7 positions agree with TRBD2. This CDR3 has 16 amino acids. CDR1 and CDR2 (germline): GTSNPN, SVGIG (reference sequence). V lost 0 bases, J lost 2 bases, and 8 bases stayed unmatched. Here the CDR3 reads CAWSVLQRDNTDTQYF. For the CDR3, the DNA is TGTGCCTGGAGTGTTCTCCAGCGGGATAACACAGATACGCAGTATTTT.

The chain has TRBV25-1 and TRBJ2-5; D possibly corresponds to TRBD2 (6 bases). The germline V gene encodes CDR1 MGHDK and CDR2 SYGVNS. The CDR3 is 13 amino acids. V lost 5 bases, J lost 5 bases, and 12 bases lay in between. In DNA, the CDR3 is TGTGCCAGCAGTAATGGAGGGACGGAGACCCAGTACTTC. This encodes CASSNGGTETQYF.

The rearrangement uses TRBV9 and TRBJ2-3, with TRBD2 matching 8 bases. Per germline, CDR1 SGDLS and CDR2 YYNGEE. This CDR3 spans 16 amino acids. J gave up 1 base and V 2 bases, and 6 bases lay outside the gene matches. CDR3 protein: CASSVSAGARTDTQYF. For the CDR3, the DNA is TGTGCCAGCAGCGTTTCAGCGGGAGCCCGCACAGATACGCAGTATTTT.

J is TRBJ2-3 and V is TRBV11-3; 7 bases match TRBD2. Trimming cost V 4 bases and J 2 bases; bases outside gene matches: 6. The germline gives CDR1 SGHNT, CDR2 YENEEA. The CDR3 has 15 residues. This CDR3 is CASSSTSFLTDTQYF. The CDR3 DNA is TGTGCCAGCAGCTCGACTAGCTTTCTCACAGATACGCAGTATTTT.

This clone was seen more than once but under ten times. The chain joins TRBV29-1 to TRBJ2-3; 12 bases map to TRBD2. The J segment lost 1 base and the V segment lost 7 bases, leaving 3 bases of the junction unmatched. The CDR3 extends over 14 amino acids. Germline V gives CDR1 SQVTM, CDR2 ANQGSEA. The CDR3 sequence: CSATSGSRTDTQYF. The DNA of the CDR3 is TGCAGCGCGACTAGCGGGAGTCGCACAGATACGCAGTATTTT.

The chain employs TRBV5-1 and TRBJ2-2; D unclear. Germline V gives CDR1 SGHRS, CDR2 YFSETQ. V lost 1 base and J lost 5, with 6 bases in between. This CDR3 is 13 amino acids long. The CDR3 region is CASSLIPTGELFF. The CDR3, as DNA: TGCGCCAGCAGCTTGATCCCGACCGGGGAGCTGTTTTTT.

This clone appeared a few times. This rearrangement joins TRBV5-1 to TRBJ2-3, with 9 bases aligning to TRBD2. Germline values: CDR1 SGHRS, CDR2 YFSETQ. Unmatched junction bases numbered 3, after V lost 4 bases and J lost 3 bases. The CDR3 runs to 14 residues. The CDR3: CASSGGGATDTQYF. CDR3 nucleotides: TGCGCCAGCAGCGGCGGGGGGGCGACAGATACGCAGTATTTT. Supplemented by reference TRBV5-1 and TRBJ2-3, the full variable domain reads KAGVTQTPRYLIKTRGQQVTLSCSPISGHRSVSWYQQTPGQGLQFLFEYFSETQRNKGNFPGRFSGRQFSNSRSEMNVSTLELGDSALYLCASSGGGATDTQYFGPGTRLTVL.

This chain links TRBV5-1 with TRBJ2-3; 12 nucleotides match TRBD2. V lost 4 bases, J lost 5 bases, and 8 bases stayed unmatched. Germline CDR1 is SGHRS and CDR2 is YFSETQ. The CDR3 loop spans 16 amino acids. CDR3 amino acids: CASSTGASGGVDTQYF. The DNA of the CDR3 is TGCGCCAGCAGCACGGGCGCTAGCGGGGGGGTAGATACGCAGTATTTT.

A few counts support this clone. The chain combines TRBV29-1 with TRBJ1-2; 7 bases align to TRBD1. The germline V gene encodes CDR1 SQVTM and CDR2 ANQGSEA. Unmatched junction bases numbered 5, after V lost 2 bases and J lost 8 bases. The CDR3 has 12 residues. For the CDR3, the DNA is TGCAGCGTTGAACCGGACAGGCTCGGCTACACCTTC. This gives the protein CSVEPDRLGYTF.

This clone was seen a handful of times. The chain joins TRBV7-9 to TRBJ2-3; the match to TRBD2 covers 7 bases. The germline CDR1 and CDR2 sequences are SEHNR and FQNEAQ (reference sequence). J lost 4 bases, V lost 4 bases, and 14 bases had no gene match. The CDR3 length is 17 residues. The CDR3 here is CASSYGTISLVADTQYF. As DNA, the CDR3 is TGTGCCAGCAGCTACGGGACTATATCACTTGTGGCAGATACGCAGTATTTT.

The rearrangement uses TRBV5-5 and TRBJ1-3; a weak D match, TRBD1 (6 bases). V was pared by 4 bases and J by 0 bases, with 17 bases between. The CDR3 runs 17 residues. Germline CDR1 and CDR2: SGHKS and YYEKEE (reference sequence). The CDR3 coding sequence is TGTGCCAGCAGCCCTACTGCGAGGACAGACTCTGGAAACACCATATATTTT. It yields the protein CASSPTARTDSGNTIYF.

V usage is TRBV5-1 and J usage is TRBJ1-1; D unclear. In germline, CDR1 is SGHRS, CDR2 YFSETQ. This CDR3 region has 15 residues. Trimming took 3 bases from V and 0 from J, leaving 12 bases between them. The CDR3 DNA reads as TGCGCCAGCAGCTCGTTGGAGGGCCTGAACACTGAAGCTTTCTTT. Amino acid sequence: CASSSLEGLNTEAFF.

This clone was counted between two and nine times. The chain combines TRBV4-2 with TRBJ2-2; TRBD1 agrees at 8 bases. V gave up 4 bases and J gave up 7 bases; unmatched junction bases: 11. This CDR3 is built from 16 residues. Germline CDR1 LGHNA, CDR2 YNFKEQ. The CDR3 spells CASSLSAGGASGELFF. CDR3 sequence (DNA): TGTGCCAGCAGCCTATCCGCAGGGGGCGCGAGCGGGGAGCTGTTTTTT.

The chain carries TRBV11-2 and TRBJ1-5; D unclear. The CDR3 totals 13 residues. V lost 3 bases and J 4 bases, leaving 7 bases between the germline ends. Germline CDR1 is SGHAT and CDR2 is FQNNGV. The CDR3 protein is CASSFERNQPQHF. CDR3 DNA: TGTGCCAGCAGCTTCGAGCGGAATCAGCCCCAGCATTTT.

This chain links TRBV10-3 with TRBJ1-1; TRBD1 matches 9 bases. CDR1 is ENHRY and CDR2 is SYGVKD in the germline V gene. The CDR3 is 17 amino acids. The trim removed 2 bases at V and 1 base at J, leaving 8 bases unmatched. The CDR3 DNA follows: TGTGCCATCAGTGAGAAGCGATTGGGACAGGGGAACACTGAAGCTTTCTTT. Translating gives CAISEKRLGQGNTEAFF.

This clone was counted only a few times. Different DNA sequences within this sample yield the same CDR3. The rearrangement links TRBV5-1 to TRBJ1-2; no firm D call. The germline V gene encodes CDR1 SGHRS and CDR2 YFSETQ. V lost 2 bases and J lost 5, with 7 bases in between. The length of the CDR3 is 12 residues. The CDR3 reads CASSFGDYGYTF. The CDR3 DNA sequence: TGCGCCAGCAGCTTTGGAGATTATGGCTACACCTTC.

J is TRBJ2-7 and V is TRBV21-1; the D call in the table, TRBD1, was not verified against the DNA. TRBV21-1 is reported as a pseudogene. The CDR3 is made up of 16 amino acids. CDR3 DNA: TGTGCCAGCAGCAAACACCCGGTGGGACAGGGGGTCGAGCAGTACTTC. This encodes CASSKHPVGQGVEQYF.

In its sample, this clone was seen a few times. The V call is TRBV6-6, the J call TRBJ1-5; 9 bases match TRBD1. The CDR3 sequence is 14 residues long. The V segment lost 2 bases and the J segment 4 bases; nucleotides outside the gene matches: 0. Germline CDR1 is MNHNY and CDR2 is SVGAGI (reference sequence). As DNA, the CDR3 is TGTGCCAGCAGTTACGGGACAGGGAATCAGCCCCAGCATTTT. Translation: CASSYGTGNQPQHF.

The V call is TRBV6-6, the J call TRBJ1-2, with D uncertain. V dropped 1 base and J dropped 2 bases, with 8 bases sitting between them. The germline V gene encodes CDR1 MNHNY and CDR2 SVGAGI (reference sequence). The CDR3 is 14 residues long. CDR3: CASSYLSGNYGYTF. CDR3 nucleotides: TGTGCCAGCAGTTACTTGTCCGGGAACTATGGCTACACCTTC.

This chain connects TRBV2 to TRBJ2-2; D possibly corresponds to TRBD1 (6 bases). This CDR3 has 13 residues. Germline loops: CDR1 SNHLY, CDR2 FYNNEI. Trimming removed 8 bases from V and 2 bases from J, with 9 bases in between. CDR3 nucleotides: TGTGCCAGCGGGACATTCAACACCGGGGAGCTGTTTTTT. It is translated as CASGTFNTGELFF.

The gene calls are TRBV6-6 and TRBJ1-2, with TRBD1 matching 7 bases. The germline gives CDR1 MNHNY, CDR2 SVGAGI (reference sequence). The CDR3 is made up of 15 amino acids. V gave up 6 bases and J gave up 3 bases; unmatched junction bases: 10. The CDR3 here is CASSANSGTDYGYTF. CDR3 bases: TGTGCCAGCAGCGCGAATTCCGGGACAGACTATGGCTACACCTTC.

This clone was counted only a few times. The CDR3 reads CASSPGLYYGYTF. DNA of the CDR3: TGTGCCAGCAGCCCTGGACTTTACTATGGCTACACCTTC. The chain uses TRBV11-3 and TRBJ1-2; the D is unclear. Trimming removed 5 bases at V and 3 bases at J, with 10 bases between. The germline CDR1 and CDR2 sequences are SGHNT and YENEEA. This CDR3 contains 13 residues.

The V and J genes are TRBV2 and TRBJ2-1; no clear D gene. Trimming removed 1 base at V and 5 bases at J, with 12 bases between. This CDR3 comprises 15 residues. Germline V gene sequence: CDR1 SNHLY, CDR2 FYNNEI. CDR3 amino acids: CASSEVSRINNEQFF. The DNA of the CDR3 is TGTGCCAGCAGTGAAGTGAGTAGAATAAACAATGAGCAGTTCTTC.

This clone came up a few times. This chain uses TRBV4-2 with TRBJ1-2, with TRBD1 matching 10 bases. This CDR3 spans 18 amino acids. Germline V CDR1 and CDR2: LGHNA, YNFKEQ. J was trimmed by 4 bases and V by 0 bases; bases with no gene match: 11. The CDR3 nucleotides read TGTGCCAGCAGCCAAGATAGACAGGGGGCGAGATTTGTCTATGGCTACACCTTC. It encodes CASSQDRQGARFVYGYTF.

The chain employs TRBV6-1 and TRBJ2-1, with TRBD2 identical over 10 bases. V lost 7 bases to trimming and J lost 7 bases; unmatched junction nucleotides: 7. Germline lookup yields CDR1 MNHNS and CDR2 SASEGT. CDR3 length: 14 amino acids. Here the CDR3 reads CASTPGLARNEQFF. The CDR3, as DNA: TGTGCCAGCACCCCGGGACTAGCGCGTAATGAGCAGTTCTTC.

The chain's CDR3 is CASSLRLETQYF. The CDR3 DNA is TGTGCCAGCAGCCTTAGACTAGAGACCCAGTACTTC. The rearrangement joins TRBV11-2 to TRBJ2-5; D is ambiguous. V lost 5 bases and J lost 4, with 8 bases in between. The germline CDR1 and CDR2 sequences are SGHAT and FQNNGV. The CDR3 has 12 amino acids.

This clone was found once. The chain is built from TRBV18 and TRBJ2-3; 10 positions agree with TRBD2. The trim removed 6 bases at V and 0 bases at J, leaving 3 bases unmatched. Germline CDR1 is KGHSH and CDR2 is LQKENI. The CDR3 has 15 amino acids. CDR3 protein: CASSRTSGSTDTQYF. CDR3 sequence (DNA): TGTGCCAGCTCGCGGACTAGCGGTAGCACAGATACGCAGTATTTT.

This clone showed up just a few times. This sample also contains other DNA sequences that code for the same CDR3. The chain has TRBV5-1 and TRBJ2-5, with 9 bases lining up with TRBD1. V was pared by 4 bases and J by 1 base, with 2 bases of the junction left unmatched. The CDR3 is made up of 14 amino acids. Looked up from germline, CDR1 is SGHRS and CDR2 is YFSETQ. The CDR3 DNA follows: TGCGCCAGCAGCCTGGGACAGGGCCAAGAGACCCAGTACTTC. This codes for CASSLGQGQETQYF.

Written as DNA, the CDR3 is TGTGCCAGCAGCCTGACAGGGGTAGCCACCGGGGAGCTGTTTTTT. Translated: CASSLTGVATGELFF. J is TRBJ2-2 and V is TRBV11-2; 8 bases line up with TRBD1. Trimming cost V 5 bases and J 4 bases; bases outside gene matches: 6. The CDR3 covers 15 residues. Germline CDR1 is SGHAT and CDR2 is FQNNGV.

This clone was observed a few times. This chain links TRBV5-4 with TRBJ1-4; D gene unclear. Germline-derived CDR1 and CDR2 are SGHNT and YYREEE (reference sequence). The germline V and J ends were trimmed by 0 bases and 5 bases, with 11 bases remaining between them. The CDR3 runs to 15 residues. CDR3 amino acids: CASSLAGSGNEKLFF. The CDR3 nucleotides are TGTGCCAGCAGCTTGGCTGGGTCAGGCAATGAAAAACTGTTTTTT. The whole variable domain, remainder taken from reference TRBV5-4 and TRBJ1-4, is ETGVTQSPTHLIKTRGQQVTLRCSSQSGHNTVSWYQQALGQGPQFIFQYYREEENGRGNFPPRFSGLQFPNYSSELNVNALELDDSALYLCASSLAGSGNEKLFFGSGTQLSVL.

There are a few counts of this clone. The chain joins TRBV6-1 to TRBJ2-6; a weak D match, TRBD2 (5 bases). CDR1 is MNHNS and CDR2 is SASEGT in the germline V gene. Trimming left V 8 bases short and J 2 bases short, with 13 bases between. The CDR3 covers 15 residues. The CDR3 coding sequence is TGTGCCAGCGGGATAGGGAGCCCTGGGGCCAACGTCCTGACTTTC. Its protein product is CASGIGSPGANVLTF.

This clone was observed a few times. The rearrangement uses TRBV30 and TRBJ2-5; 11 nucleotides match TRBD2. Germline CDR1 is GTSNPN and CDR2 is SVGIG (reference sequence). After removal of 1 base from V and 4 bases from J, the junction contained 5 bases not matched to a gene. The CDR3 extends over 15 amino acids. CDR3 amino acids: CAWSGPTSGGETQYF. For the CDR3, the DNA is TGTGCCTGGAGTGGCCCAACTAGCGGGGGAGAGACCCAGTACTTC.